This TCR beta chain was sequenced in a study of blood T cell repertoires in COVID-19. Study at large: COVID-19 samples from acute and convalescent phases originated in the United States, Italy and Spain. PBMCs, B-cell-depleted T cells, or T cells were the source of the cDNA or gDNA that made up the material.

Germline V lookup: CDR1 MDHEN, CDR2 SYDVKM. V gave up 5 bases and J gave up 6 bases; unmatched junction bases: 7. The CDR3 runs 15 residues. In the study's own analysis: Amplifying reference gene primers gave estimates of nucleated cell counts. Here immunoSEQ multiplex PCR was the method, and the copy in TCRdb shows in-frame clones only, minus some. V, J and clone size are taken as reported in that table, and D and trimming were inferred from the DNA itself. There are more than 15,000 clones in the sample; 87% occur only once, and 8.5% to 14% lies in the top ten. The J gene is TRBJ1-4, the V gene TRBV28, with 9 positions matching TRBD1. Material: peripheral blood. The sequence was collected from a human donor in a cohort sampled during active COVID-19. CDR3 protein: CASSPQTGGDEKLFF. CDR3 sequence (DNA): TGTGCCAGCAGTCCCCAGACAGGGGGGGATGAAAAACTGTTTTTT.